This TCR beta chain was recorded in a study of T cell repertoires in cytomegalovirus infection. Study-level information: Researchers turned to recently identified HLA-C-restricted CMV epitopes as well as well-studied HLA-B-restricted ones. Public TCR beta signatures indicated both CMV infection and matching HLA type. Study-wide results and caveats: Totalled public TCR beta family frequency picked out people who carried CMV plus the relevant HLA.

One entry per CDR3 protein, called by TCRdb with MiXCR from the reads. The top ten clones hold about two fifths of a sample with hundreds of thousands of distinct CDR3 sequences, approximately 40% of them seen once. Of note for this clonotype: Its specificity is not known.

This clonotype was obtained from a human donor in good health (CMV status not recorded). Some clones in this sample may be carry-over from other donors' samples. Material: cultured PBMCs, obtained from culture after CMV antigen stimulation.

CDR3 amino acids: CASSPFRNQETQYF. The CDR3 region has the DNA TGTGCCAGCAGCCCGTTTCGCAACCAAGAGACCCAGTACTTC. The gene calls are TRBV7-8 and TRBJ2-5; no definite D call. The CDR3 contains 14 residues. CDR1 is SGHVS and CDR2 is FQNEAQ in the germline V gene. The V end lost 5 bases, the J end lost 0 bases, and 10 bases lay between the germline ends.